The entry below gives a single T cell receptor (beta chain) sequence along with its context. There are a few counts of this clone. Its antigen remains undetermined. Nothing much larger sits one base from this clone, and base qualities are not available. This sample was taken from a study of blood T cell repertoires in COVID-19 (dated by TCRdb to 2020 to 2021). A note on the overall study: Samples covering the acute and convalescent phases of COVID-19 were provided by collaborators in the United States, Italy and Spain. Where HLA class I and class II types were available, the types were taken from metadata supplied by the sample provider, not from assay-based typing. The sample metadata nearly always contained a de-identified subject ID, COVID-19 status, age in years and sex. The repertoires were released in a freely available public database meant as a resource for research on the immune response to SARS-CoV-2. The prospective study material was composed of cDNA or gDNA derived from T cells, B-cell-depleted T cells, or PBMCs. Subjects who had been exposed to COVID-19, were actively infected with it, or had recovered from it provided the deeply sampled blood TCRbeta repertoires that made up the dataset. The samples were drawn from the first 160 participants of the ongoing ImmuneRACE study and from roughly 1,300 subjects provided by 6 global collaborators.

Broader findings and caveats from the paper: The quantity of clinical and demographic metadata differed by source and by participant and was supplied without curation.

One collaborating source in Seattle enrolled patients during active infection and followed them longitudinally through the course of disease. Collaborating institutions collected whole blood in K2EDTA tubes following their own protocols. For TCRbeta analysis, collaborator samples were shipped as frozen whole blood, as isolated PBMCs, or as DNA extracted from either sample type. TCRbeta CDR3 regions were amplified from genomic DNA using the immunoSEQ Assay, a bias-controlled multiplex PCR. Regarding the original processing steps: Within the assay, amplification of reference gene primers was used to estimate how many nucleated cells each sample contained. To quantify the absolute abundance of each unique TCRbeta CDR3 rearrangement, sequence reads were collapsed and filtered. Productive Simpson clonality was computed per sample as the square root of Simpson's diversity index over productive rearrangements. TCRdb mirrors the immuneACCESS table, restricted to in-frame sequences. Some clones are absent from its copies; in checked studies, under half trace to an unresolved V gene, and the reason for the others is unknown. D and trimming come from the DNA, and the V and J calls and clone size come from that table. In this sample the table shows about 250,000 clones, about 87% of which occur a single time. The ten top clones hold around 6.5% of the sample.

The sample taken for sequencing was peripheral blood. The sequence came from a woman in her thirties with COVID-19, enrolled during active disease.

The DNA sequence is given as TGTGCCAGCAGTTCCTCAGGGATCGGTTCCTACGAGCAGTACTTC. It specifies CASSSSGIGSYEQYF. The chain was built from TRBV28 and TRBJ2-7; TRBD1 is possibly the D segment (5 matching bases). Counted from cysteine to phenylalanine, this CDR3 has 15 amino acids. The entry retains the CDR3 DNA only, 45 bases that are in frame from base 1. V is reduced by 4 bases and J by 1 base, leaving a spacing of 14 bases between them. CDR1 and CDR2 (MDHEN, SYDVKM) derive from the germline V gene.